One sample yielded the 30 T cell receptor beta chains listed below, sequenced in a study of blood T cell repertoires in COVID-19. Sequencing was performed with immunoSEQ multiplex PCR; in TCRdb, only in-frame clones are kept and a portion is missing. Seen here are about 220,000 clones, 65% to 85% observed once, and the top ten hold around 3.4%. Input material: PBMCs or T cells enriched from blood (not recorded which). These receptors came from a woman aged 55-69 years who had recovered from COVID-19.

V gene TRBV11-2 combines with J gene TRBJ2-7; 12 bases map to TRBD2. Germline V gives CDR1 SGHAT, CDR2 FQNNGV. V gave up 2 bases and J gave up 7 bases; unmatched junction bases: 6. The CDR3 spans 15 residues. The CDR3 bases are TGTGCCAGCAGCTTAACTTCTAGCGGGAGGGGTGAGCAGTACTTC. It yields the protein CASSLTSSGRGEQYF.

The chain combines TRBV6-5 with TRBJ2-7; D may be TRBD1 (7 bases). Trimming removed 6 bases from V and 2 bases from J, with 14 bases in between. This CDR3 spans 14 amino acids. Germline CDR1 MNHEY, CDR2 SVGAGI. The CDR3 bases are TGTGCCAGCAGCCGCGGGACAGTCACCTACGAGCAGTACTTC. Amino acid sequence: CASSRGTVTYEQYF.

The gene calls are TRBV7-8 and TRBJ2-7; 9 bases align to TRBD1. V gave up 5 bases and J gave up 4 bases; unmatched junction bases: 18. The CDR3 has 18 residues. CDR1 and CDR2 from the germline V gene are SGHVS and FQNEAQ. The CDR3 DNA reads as TGTGCCAGCAGCCCCAGACAGGGGGAGTTGACGATAGGGTACGAGCAGTACTTC. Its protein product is CASSPRQGELTIGYEQYF.

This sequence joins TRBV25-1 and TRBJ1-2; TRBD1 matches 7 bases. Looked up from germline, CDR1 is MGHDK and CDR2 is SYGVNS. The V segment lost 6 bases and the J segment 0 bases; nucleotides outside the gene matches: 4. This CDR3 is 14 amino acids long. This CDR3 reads CASSRQGANYGYTF. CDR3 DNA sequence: TGTGCCAGCAGCCGACAGGGCGCTAACTATGGCTACACCTTC.

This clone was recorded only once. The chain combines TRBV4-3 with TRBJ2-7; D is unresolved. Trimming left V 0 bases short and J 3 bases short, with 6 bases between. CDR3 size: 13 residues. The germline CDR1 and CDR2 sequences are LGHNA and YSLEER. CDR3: CASSQDRSYEQYF. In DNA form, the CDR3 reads TGCGCCAGCAGCCAAGACCGGAGCTACGAGCAGTACTTC.

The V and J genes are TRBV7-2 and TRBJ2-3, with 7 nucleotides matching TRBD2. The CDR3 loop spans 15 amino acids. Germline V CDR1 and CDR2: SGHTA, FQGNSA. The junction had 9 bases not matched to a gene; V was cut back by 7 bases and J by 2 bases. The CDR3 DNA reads TGTGCCAGCACCTCGAGCGGGGTGTCCACAGATACGCAGTATTTT. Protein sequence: CASTSSGVSTDTQYF.

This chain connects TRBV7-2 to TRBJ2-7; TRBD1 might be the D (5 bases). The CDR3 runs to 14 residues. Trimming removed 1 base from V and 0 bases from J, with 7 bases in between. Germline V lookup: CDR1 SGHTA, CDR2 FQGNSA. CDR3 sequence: CASSLGRDSYEQYF. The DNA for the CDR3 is TGTGCCAGCAGCTTAGGCAGGGACTCCTACGAGCAGTACTTC. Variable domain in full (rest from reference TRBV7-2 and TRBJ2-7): GAGVSQSPSNKVTEKGKDVELRCDPISGHTALYWYRQSLGQGLEFLIYFQGNSAPDKSGLPSDRFSAERTGGSVSTLTIQRTQQEDSAVYLCASSLGRDSYEQYFGPGTRLTVT.

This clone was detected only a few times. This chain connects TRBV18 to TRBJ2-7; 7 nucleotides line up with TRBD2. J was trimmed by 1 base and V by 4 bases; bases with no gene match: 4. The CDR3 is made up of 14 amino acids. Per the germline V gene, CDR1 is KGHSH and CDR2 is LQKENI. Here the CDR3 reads CASSLGTKSYEQYF. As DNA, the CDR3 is TGTGCCAGCTCACTCGGGACTAAATCCTACGAGCAGTACTTC.

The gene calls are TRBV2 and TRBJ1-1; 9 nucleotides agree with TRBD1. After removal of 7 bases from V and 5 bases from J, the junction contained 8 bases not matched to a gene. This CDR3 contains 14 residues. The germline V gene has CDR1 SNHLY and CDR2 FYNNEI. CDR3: CASNFGQGRTEAFF. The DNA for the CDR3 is TGTGCCAGCAACTTCGGACAGGGGAGAACTGAAGCTTTCTTT.

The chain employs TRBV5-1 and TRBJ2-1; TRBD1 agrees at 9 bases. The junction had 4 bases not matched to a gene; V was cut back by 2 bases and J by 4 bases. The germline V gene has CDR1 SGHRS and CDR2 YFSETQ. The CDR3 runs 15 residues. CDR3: CASSLLGQGYNEQFF. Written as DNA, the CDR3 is TGCGCCAGCAGCTTACTGGGACAGGGTTACAATGAGCAGTTCTTC.

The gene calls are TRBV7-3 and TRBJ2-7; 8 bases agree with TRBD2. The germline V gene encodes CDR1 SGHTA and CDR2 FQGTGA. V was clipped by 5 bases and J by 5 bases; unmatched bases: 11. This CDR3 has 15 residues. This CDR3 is CASSPTGGAGNEQYF. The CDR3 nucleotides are TGTGCCAGCAGCCCCACGGGAGGGGCAGGAAACGAGCAGTACTTC.

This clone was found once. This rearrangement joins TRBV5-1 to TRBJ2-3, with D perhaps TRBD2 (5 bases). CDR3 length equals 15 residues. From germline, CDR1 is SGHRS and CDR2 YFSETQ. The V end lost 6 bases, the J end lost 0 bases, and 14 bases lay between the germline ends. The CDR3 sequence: CASIRYAGSTDTQYF. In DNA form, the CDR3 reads TGCGCCAGCATTAGGTATGCGGGTAGCACAGATACGCAGTATTTT.

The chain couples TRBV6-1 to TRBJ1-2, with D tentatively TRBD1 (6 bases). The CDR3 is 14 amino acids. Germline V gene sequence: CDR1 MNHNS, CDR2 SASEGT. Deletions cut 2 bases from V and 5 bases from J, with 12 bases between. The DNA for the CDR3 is TGTGCCAGCAGTGAACCCGCCGGACAGTATGGCTACACCTTC. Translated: CASSEPAGQYGYTF.

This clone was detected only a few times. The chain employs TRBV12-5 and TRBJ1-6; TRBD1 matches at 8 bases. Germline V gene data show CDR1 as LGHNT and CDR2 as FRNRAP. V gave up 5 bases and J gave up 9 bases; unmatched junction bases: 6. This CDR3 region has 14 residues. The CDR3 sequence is CASGPPGGGSPLHF. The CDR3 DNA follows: TGTGCTAGTGGTCCCCCAGGGGGCGGTTCACCCCTCCACTTT. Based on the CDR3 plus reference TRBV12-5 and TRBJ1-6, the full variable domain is DARVTQTPRHKVTEMGQEVTMRCQPILGHNTVFWYRQTMMQGLELLAYFRNRAPLDDSGMPKDRFSAEMPDATLATLKIQPSEPRDSAVYFCASGPPGGGSPLHFGNGTRLTVT.

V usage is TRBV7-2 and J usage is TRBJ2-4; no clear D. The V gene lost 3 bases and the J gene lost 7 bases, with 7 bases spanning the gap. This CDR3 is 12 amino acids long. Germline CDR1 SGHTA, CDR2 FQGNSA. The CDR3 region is CASSLNRNIQYF. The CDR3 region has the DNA TGTGCCAGCAGCTTGAATCGGAACATTCAGTACTTC.

The CDR3 is CASSSITNSNQPQHF. Written as DNA, the CDR3 is TGTGCCAGCAGTTCCATAACAAATAGCAATCAGCCCCAGCATTTT. V and J are TRBV6-5 and TRBJ1-5; D is undetermined. The germline gives CDR1 MNHEY, CDR2 SVGAGI. Trimming left V 4 bases short and J 0 bases short, with 10 bases between. CDR3 size: 15 residues.

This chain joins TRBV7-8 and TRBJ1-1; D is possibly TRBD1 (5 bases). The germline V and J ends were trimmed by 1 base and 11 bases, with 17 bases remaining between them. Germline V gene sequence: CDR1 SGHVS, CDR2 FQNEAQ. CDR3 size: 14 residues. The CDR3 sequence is CASSLVLGLTAAFF. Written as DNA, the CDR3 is TGTGCCAGCAGCTTAGTCCTAGGGTTGACAGCGGCTTTCTTT.

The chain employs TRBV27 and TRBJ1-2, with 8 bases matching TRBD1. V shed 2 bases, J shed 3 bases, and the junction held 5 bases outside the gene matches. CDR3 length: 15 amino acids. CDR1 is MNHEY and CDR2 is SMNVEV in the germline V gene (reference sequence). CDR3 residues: CASSLRPGQDYGYTF. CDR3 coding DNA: TGTGCCAGCAGTTTACGGCCGGGACAGGACTATGGCTACACCTTC.

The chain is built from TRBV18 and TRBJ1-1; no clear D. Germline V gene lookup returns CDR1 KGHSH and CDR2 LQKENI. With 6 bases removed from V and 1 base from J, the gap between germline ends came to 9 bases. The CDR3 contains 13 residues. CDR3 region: CASSQHANTEAFF. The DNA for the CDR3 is TGTGCCAGCTCGCAACACGCGAACACTGAAGCTTTCTTT.

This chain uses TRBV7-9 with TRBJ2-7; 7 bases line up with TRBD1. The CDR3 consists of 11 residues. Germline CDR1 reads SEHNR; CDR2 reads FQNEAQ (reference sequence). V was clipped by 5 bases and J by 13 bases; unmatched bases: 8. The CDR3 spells CASSRGQEYYF. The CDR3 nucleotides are TGTGCCAGCAGCAGAGGACAGGAGTATTACTTC.

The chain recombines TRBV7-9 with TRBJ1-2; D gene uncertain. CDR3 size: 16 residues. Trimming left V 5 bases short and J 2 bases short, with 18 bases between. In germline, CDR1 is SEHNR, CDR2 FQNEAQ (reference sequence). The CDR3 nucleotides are TGTGCCAGCAGCGCCTGGGGTTTCGAGGGCAACTATGGCTACACCTTC. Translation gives CASSAWGFEGNYGYTF.

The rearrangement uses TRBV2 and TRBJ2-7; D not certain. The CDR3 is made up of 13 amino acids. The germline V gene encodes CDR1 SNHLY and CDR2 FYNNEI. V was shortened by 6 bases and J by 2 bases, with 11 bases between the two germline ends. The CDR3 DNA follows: TGTGCCAGCAGCCCCTGGGCTGCCTACGAGCAGTACTTC. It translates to CASSPWAAYEQYF.

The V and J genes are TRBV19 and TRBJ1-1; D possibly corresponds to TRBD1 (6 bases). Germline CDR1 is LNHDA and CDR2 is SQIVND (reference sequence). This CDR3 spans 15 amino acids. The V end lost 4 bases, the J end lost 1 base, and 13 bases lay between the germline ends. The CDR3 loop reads CASSTTGYGNTEAFF. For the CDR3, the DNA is TGTGCCAGTAGTACTACAGGGTATGGGAACACTGAAGCTTTCTTT. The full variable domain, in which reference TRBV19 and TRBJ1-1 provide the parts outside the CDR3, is DGGITQSPKYLFRKEGQNVTLSCEQNLNHDAMYWYRQDPGQGLRLIYYSQIVNDFQKGDIAEGYSVSREKKESFPLTVTSAQKNPTAFYLCASSTTGYGNTEAFFGQGTRLTVV.

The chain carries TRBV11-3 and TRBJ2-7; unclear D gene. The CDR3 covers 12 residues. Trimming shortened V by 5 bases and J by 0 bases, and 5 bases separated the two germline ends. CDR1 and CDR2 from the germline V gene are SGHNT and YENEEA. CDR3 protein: CASSPNSYEQYF. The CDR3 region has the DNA TGTGCCAGCAGCCCCAACTCCTACGAGCAGTACTTC.

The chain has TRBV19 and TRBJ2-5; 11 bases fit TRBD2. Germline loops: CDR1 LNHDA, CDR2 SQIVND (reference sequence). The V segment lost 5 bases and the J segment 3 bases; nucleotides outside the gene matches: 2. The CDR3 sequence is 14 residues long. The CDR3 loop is CASSPGLAEETQYF. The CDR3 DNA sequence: TGTGCCAGTAGTCCGGGACTAGCGGAAGAGACCCAGTACTTC.

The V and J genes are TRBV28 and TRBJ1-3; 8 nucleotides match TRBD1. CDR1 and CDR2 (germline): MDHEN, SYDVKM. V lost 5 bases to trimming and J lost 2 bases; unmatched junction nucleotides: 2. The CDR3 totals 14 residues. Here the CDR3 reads CASSVDRAGNTIYF. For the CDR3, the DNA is TGTGCCAGCAGTGTGGACAGGGCTGGAAACACCATATATTTT.

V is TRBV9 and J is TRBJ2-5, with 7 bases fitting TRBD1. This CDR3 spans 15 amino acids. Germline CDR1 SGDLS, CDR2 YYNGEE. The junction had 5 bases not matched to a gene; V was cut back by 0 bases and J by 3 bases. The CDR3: CASSVAPTGKETQYF. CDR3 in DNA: TGTGCCAGCAGCGTAGCGCCGACAGGGAAAGAGACCCAGTACTTC. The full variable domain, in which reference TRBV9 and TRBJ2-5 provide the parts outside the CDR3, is DSGVTQTPKHLITATGQRVTLRCSPRSGDLSVYWYQQSLDQGLQFLIQYYNGEERAKGNILERFSAQQFPDLHSELNLSSLELGDSALYFCASSVAPTGKETQYFGPGTRLLVL.

CDR3 DNA: TGTGCCAGCAGCTTTGGACAGGGTAGTCCGGAGACCCAGTACTTC. As protein: CASSFGQGSPETQYF. This chain links TRBV7-2 with TRBJ2-5; the match to TRBD1 covers 8 bases. Germline V gene sequence: CDR1 SGHTA, CDR2 FQGNSA. V shed 3 bases and J 5 bases; nucleotides not matched to a gene: 8. The CDR3 sequence is 15 residues long.

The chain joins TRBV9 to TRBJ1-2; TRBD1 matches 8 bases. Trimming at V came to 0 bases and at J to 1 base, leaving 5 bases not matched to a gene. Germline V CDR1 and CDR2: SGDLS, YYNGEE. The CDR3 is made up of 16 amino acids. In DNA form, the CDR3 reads TGTGCCAGCAGCGTAGACACAGGGGGACGTAACTATGGCTACACCTTC. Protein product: CASSVDTGGRNYGYTF.

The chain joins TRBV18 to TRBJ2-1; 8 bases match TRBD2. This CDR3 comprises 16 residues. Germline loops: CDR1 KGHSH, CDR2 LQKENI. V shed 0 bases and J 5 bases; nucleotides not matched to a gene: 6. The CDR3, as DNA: TGTGCCAGCTCACCACCCCTAAGCGGGGGAGACAATGAGCAGTTCTTC. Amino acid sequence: CASSPPLSGGDNEQFF.